This T cell receptor (beta chain) was captured in a study of T cell repertoires in ileal Crohn's disease. Measured with immunoSEQ multiplex PCR; TCRdb has only the in-frame clones, and not every one. There are more than 2,000 clones in the sample; under 85% occur only once, and roughly 21% lies in the top ten. Stated time point: neoterminal ileum biopsy at postoperative endoscopy, about 6 months after surgery. The CDR3 loop spans 18 amino acids. CDR1 is SGHRS and CDR2 is YFSETQ in the germline V gene. The junction had 13 bases not matched to a gene; V was cut back by 2 bases and J by 9 bases. Sequenced material: ileal tissue. The sequence was obtained from an adult with Crohn's disease. The chain recombines TRBV5-1 with TRBJ2-1, with 14 bases that match TRBD2. As DNA, the CDR3 is TGCGCCAGCAGCTTCTCGGGACTAGCGGGAGAAGTACGCTTTGAGCAGTTCTTC. Translating it yields CASSFSGLAGEVRFEQFF.